The 26 T cell receptor beta chains given below trace back to one sample, sequenced in a study of PD-1 blockade in classical Hodgkin lymphoma. Time point indicated: cycle 4 day 1 (C4D1), after more than five weeks of nivolumab. All patients experienced relapse after autologous stem cell transplantation, and brentuximab vedotin exposure was variable. Measured with immunoSEQ multiplex PCR; TCRdb has only the in-frame clones, and not every one. The table lists approximately 52,000 clones, around nine tenths of them singletons. The sample in question was peripheral blood mononuclear cells (PBMCs), obtained before the fourth cycle of nivolumab. These receptors came from a human donor with classical Hodgkin lymphoma.

The genes are TRBV5-8 and TRBJ2-5, with D perhaps matching TRBD1 (7 bases). Germline lookup yields CDR1 SGHTS and CDR2 YDEGEE. The CDR3 has 14 amino acids. The ends were cut back, 5 bases at V and 6 bases at J, with 17 bases in the middle. CDR3 nucleotide sequence: TGTGCCAGCAGATCGCCAGGGGGAGGAAAGACCCAGTACTTC. Translated, it gives CASRSPGGGKTQYF. Combining the CDR3 with reference TRBV5-8 and TRBJ2-5 gives the whole variable domain EAGVTQSPTHLIKTRGQQATLRCSPISGHTSVYWYQQALGLGLQFLLWYDEGEERNRGNFPPRFSGRQFPNYSSELNVNALELEDSALYLCASRSPGGGKTQYFGPGTRLLVL.

The gene calls are TRBV4-2 and TRBJ2-7, with 11 nucleotides matching TRBD2. The CDR3 sequence is 16 residues long. V was pared by 1 base and J by 1 base, with 3 bases of the junction left unmatched. CDR1 LGHNA and CDR2 YNFKEQ come from the germline V gene. The CDR3 region has the DNA TGTGCCAGCAGCCAAGGGTTAGCGGGAGGGTCCTACGAGCAGTACTTC. Translation: CASSQGLAGGSYEQYF.

J is TRBJ1-2 and V is TRBV2; maybe TRBD1 (5 bases). This CDR3 spans 14 amino acids. Between the trimmed V and J ends, which lost 10 bases and 8 bases, there was a span of 23 bases. Looked up from germline, CDR1 is SNHLY and CDR2 is FYNNEI. The chain's CDR3 is CATATRGGGGGYTF. For the CDR3, the DNA is TGTGCCACCGCAACCCGGGGCGGCGGAGGCGGCTACACCTTC.

CDR3 protein: CASRRSRDSPYEQYF. In DNA form, the CDR3 reads TGTGCCAGCAGGAGATCCCGGGACAGCCCCTACGAGCAGTACTTC. The chain combines TRBV6-4 with TRBJ2-7; 7 nucleotides line up with TRBD1. The CDR3 has 15 amino acids. Germline trimming cut 6 bases from V and 2 bases from J; bases unmatched to any gene: 10. Germline V gene data show CDR1 as MRHNA and CDR2 as SNTAGT.

CDR3 region: CASSPSGPGYIQYF. CDR3 bases: TGTGCCAGCAGCCCAAGCGGCCCTGGATACATTCAGTACTTC. The chain joins TRBV28 to TRBJ2-4; perhaps TRBD2 as D (5 bases). The V gene's germline CDR1 is MDHEN and CDR2 SYDVKM. With 6 bases removed from V and 8 bases from J, the gap between germline ends came to 17 bases. The CDR3 is made up of 14 amino acids.

The chain combines TRBV4-2 with TRBJ1-2; D remains ambiguous. Germline lookup yields CDR1 LGHNA and CDR2 YNFKEQ. The CDR3 spans 13 residues. Trimming shortened V by 5 bases and J by 4 bases, and 11 bases separated the two germline ends. Here the CDR3 reads CASSGRPGYGYTF. CDR3 coding DNA: TGTGCCAGCAGCGGCCGCCCTGGCTATGGCTACACCTTC.

V is TRBV10-3 and J is TRBJ1-2; 7 nucleotides line up with TRBD1. V shed 4 bases and J 2 bases; nucleotides not matched to a gene: 7. Germline CDR1 is ENHRY and CDR2 is SYGVKD. The CDR3 has 15 residues. The CDR3 here is CAISVSGTVNYGYTF. DNA for the CDR3: TGTGCCATCAGTGTTTCCGGGACAGTGAACTATGGCTACACCTTC.

The chain recombines TRBV14 with TRBJ1-3, with unresolved D. CDR1 SGHDN and CDR2 FVKESK come from the germline V gene. V was trimmed by 1 base and J by 5 bases, leaving 12 bases between them. This CDR3 spans 15 amino acids. CDR3 in amino acids: CASSQGGYRRNTIYF. CDR3 bases: TGTGCCAGCAGCCAAGGGGGTTATCGGAGAAACACCATATATTTT. The whole variable domain, filled in from reference TRBV14 and TRBJ1-3, reads EAGVTQFPSHSVIEKGQTVTLRCDPISGHDNLYWYRRVMGKEIKFLLHFVKESKQDESGMPNNRFLAERTGGTYSTLKVQPAELEDSGVYFCASSQGGYRRNTIYFGEGSWLTVV.

The chain recombines TRBV5-1 with TRBJ1-1; TRBD1 is a possible D gene (5 bases). The CDR3 is 17 residues long. Trimming shortened V by 3 bases and J by 0 bases, and 18 bases separated the two germline ends. Germline V gene data show CDR1 as SGHRS and CDR2 as YFSETQ. CDR3 in amino acids: CASSWGGARGMNTEAFF. CDR3 bases: TGCGCCAGCAGCTGGGGTGGGGCCCGGGGCATGAACACTGAAGCTTTCTTT.

The chain combines TRBV4-3 with TRBJ1-2; D call uncertain. The CDR3 runs 14 residues. V was cut by 0 bases and J by 4 bases, with 9 bases left in between. In germline, CDR1 is LGHNA, CDR2 YSLEER. CDR3 in amino acids: CASSQDMALYGYTF. The CDR3 region has the DNA TGCGCCAGCAGCCAAGATATGGCCCTCTATGGCTACACCTTC.

The chain recombines TRBV18 with TRBJ2-1; D not certain. Germline lookup yields CDR1 KGHSH and CDR2 LQKENI. This CDR3 has 12 amino acids. Trimming pared 1 base from V and 7 bases from J, leaving 5 bases between. DNA for the CDR3: TGTGCCAGCTCACCACTAGAGAATGAGCAGTTCTTC. Translating gives CASSPLENEQFF.

The J gene is TRBJ2-7, the V gene TRBV19; 8 bases align to TRBD2. The CDR3 consists of 16 residues. Germline V gives CDR1 LNHDA, CDR2 SQIVND (reference sequence). V was pared by 5 bases and J by 4 bases, with 13 bases of the junction left unmatched. In nucleotides, the CDR3 is TGTGCCAGTAGTCGAGACAGTGGACCGGGAGGGTACGAGCAGTACTTC. Protein sequence: CASSRDSGPGGYEQYF.

V is TRBV7-6 and J is TRBJ1-5; TRBD1 matches 8 bases. V was pared by 5 bases and J by 10 bases, with 10 bases of the junction left unmatched. Germline V lookup: CDR1 SGHVS, CDR2 FNYEAQ. The CDR3 sequence is 14 residues long. The CDR3 protein is CASSPGQGWEPQHF. CDR3 coding DNA: TGTGCCAGCAGCCCTGGACAGGGCTGGGAACCCCAGCATTTT.

V gene TRBV9 combines with J gene TRBJ2-3, with 9 bases lining up with TRBD1. The J segment lost 3 bases and the V segment lost 0 bases, leaving 5 bases of the junction unmatched. CDR3 length equals 16 residues. Looked up from germline, CDR1 is SGDLS and CDR2 is YYNGEE. The CDR3 here is CASSVAGQGITDTQYF. In DNA form, the CDR3 reads TGTGCCAGCAGCGTAGCGGGACAGGGTATTACAGATACGCAGTATTTT.

The CDR3 sequence: CASSPRDFPYEQYF. The CDR3 bases are TGTGCCAGCAGCCCGAGGGACTTTCCCTACGAGCAGTACTTC. The rearrangement joins TRBV7-9 to TRBJ2-7; a possible D gene is TRBD2 (6 bases). The CDR3 is 14 amino acids. The germline V gene encodes CDR1 SEHNR and CDR2 FQNEAQ (reference sequence). Trimming shortened V by 5 bases and J by 2 bases, and 13 bases separated the two germline ends.

The CDR3 is CASVRQGTDTQYF. In DNA form, the CDR3 reads TGTGCCAGCGTTAGACAGGGTACAGATACGCAGTATTTT. This chain links TRBV2 with TRBJ2-3; 7 nucleotides match TRBD1. The CDR3 extends over 13 amino acids. The germline V gene encodes CDR1 SNHLY and CDR2 FYNNEI. The J segment lost 3 bases and the V segment lost 8 bases, leaving 5 bases of the junction unmatched.

This clone was observed a handful of times. The rearrangement joins TRBV7-9 to TRBJ1-5; D gene ambiguous. Trimming took off 0 bases at V and 7 bases at J, with 10 bases between the two ends. The CDR3 covers 14 residues. The V gene's germline CDR1 is SEHNR and CDR2 FQNEAQ (reference sequence). The CDR3 DNA reads TGTGCCAGCAGCTTAGCTGACGGGTACCAGCCCCAGCATTTT. This encodes CASSLADGYQPQHF.

The chain has TRBV5-6 and TRBJ2-2, with TRBD2 matching over 10 bases. The V segment lost 2 bases and the J segment 5 bases; nucleotides outside the gene matches: 6. CDR1 is SGHDT and CDR2 is YYEEEE in the germline V gene. The CDR3 loop spans 16 amino acids. In nucleotides, the CDR3 is TGTGCCAGCAGCTTCGACCTAGCGGGGGCGACCGGGGAGCTGTTTTTT. It is translated as CASSFDLAGATGELFF.

The V call is TRBV19, the J call TRBJ1-4; D is ambiguous. The CDR3 spans 13 residues. The germline V gene has CDR1 LNHDA and CDR2 SQIVND (reference sequence). V gave up 4 bases and J gave up 7 bases, with 10 bases separating them. CDR3: CASSNWRSEKLFF. The CDR3 DNA reads TGTGCCAGTAGTAATTGGCGTTCTGAAAAACTGTTTTTT.

The chain joins TRBV7-9 to TRBJ2-7; D remains unclear. CDR1 and CDR2 (germline): SEHNR, FQNEAQ (reference sequence). Trimming left V 0 bases short and J 0 bases short, with 6 bases between. The CDR3 length is 14 residues. This CDR3 reads CASSLAGSSYEQYF. Written as DNA, the CDR3 is TGTGCCAGCAGCTTAGCAGGAAGCTCCTACGAGCAGTACTTC.

V gene TRBV5-1 combines with J gene TRBJ1-2, with TRBD1 as a possible D gene (5 bases). Germline CDR1 reads SGHRS; CDR2 reads YFSETQ. The V gene lost 4 bases and the J gene lost 2 bases, with 15 bases spanning the gap. This CDR3 is 15 amino acids long. CDR3 loop: CASSHRTQGNYGYTF. The CDR3 DNA is TGCGCCAGCAGCCACCGGACCCAGGGCAACTATGGCTACACCTTC.

This chain uses TRBV7-2 with TRBJ2-7, with 8 nucleotides matching TRBD2. Losses at the gene ends were 1 base for V and 4 bases for J; bases not matched to a gene: 3. In germline, CDR1 is SGHTA, CDR2 FQGNSA. This CDR3 spans 14 amino acids. The CDR3 DNA is TGTGCCAGCAGCTTAGGCGGGAGGCGGTACGAGCAGTACTTC. Residues: CASSLGGRRYEQYF.

J is TRBJ2-5 and V is TRBV6-6, with 7 bases identical to TRBD1. This CDR3 has 13 residues. Germline trimming cut 6 bases from V and 7 bases from J; bases unmatched to any gene: 8. Germline CDR1 and CDR2: MNHNY and SVGAGI (reference sequence). CDR3 loop: CASRGTASGTQYF. The CDR3 nucleotides are TGTGCCAGCAGGGGGACAGCCTCTGGGACCCAGTACTTC.

The gene calls are TRBV2 and TRBJ2-1, with 7 bases aligning to TRBD1. CDR1 and CDR2 from the germline V gene are SNHLY and FYNNEI. The junction had 10 bases not matched to a gene; V was cut back by 6 bases and J by 2 bases. CDR3 length equals 16 residues. The CDR3 coding sequence is TGTGCCAGCAGGTTACGACCGGGACAGCCCTACAATGAGCAGTTCTTC. Residues: CASRLRPGQPYNEQFF.

The chain uses TRBV20-1 and TRBJ1-2; D remains ambiguous. Trimming took 3 bases from V and 7 from J, leaving 3 bases between them. Germline-derived CDR1 and CDR2 are DFQATT and SNEGSKA (reference sequence). The CDR3 sequence is 9 residues long. CDR3 in amino acids: CSASSGYTF. In DNA, the CDR3 is TGCAGTGCTAGTAGTGGCTACACCTTC.

The chain employs TRBV6-1 and TRBJ1-5, with 10 bases lining up with TRBD1. Trimming cost V 6 bases and J 3 bases; bases outside gene matches: 5. Germline V lookup: CDR1 MNHNS, CDR2 SASEGT. This CDR3 comprises 15 residues. The DNA of the CDR3 is TGTGCCAGCAGGCGACAGGGGGCTCTCAATCAGCCCCAGCATTTT. The encoded protein is CASRRQGALNQPQHF.